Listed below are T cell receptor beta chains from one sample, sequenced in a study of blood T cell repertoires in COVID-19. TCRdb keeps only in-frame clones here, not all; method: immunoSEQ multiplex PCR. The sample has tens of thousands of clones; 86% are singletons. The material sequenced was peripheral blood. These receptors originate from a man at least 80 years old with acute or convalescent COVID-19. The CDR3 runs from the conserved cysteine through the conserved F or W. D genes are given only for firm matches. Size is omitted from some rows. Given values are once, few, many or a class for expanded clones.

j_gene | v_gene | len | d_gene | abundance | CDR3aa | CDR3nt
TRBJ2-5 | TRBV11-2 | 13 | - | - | CASSLTVQETQYF | TGTGCCAGCAGTCTGACAGTCCAAGAGACCCAGTACTTC
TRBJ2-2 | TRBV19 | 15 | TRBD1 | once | CASSRQGLSSGELFF | TGTGCCAGTAGTAGACAGGGCTTATCCTCCGGGGAGCTGTTTTTT
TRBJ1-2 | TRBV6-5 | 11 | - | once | CASSPKDGYTF | TGTGCCAGCAGTCCTAAAGATGGCTACACCTTC
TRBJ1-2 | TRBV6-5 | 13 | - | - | CASTSGRKYGYTF | TGTGCCAGCACCTCCGGGAGGAAGTATGGCTACACCTTC
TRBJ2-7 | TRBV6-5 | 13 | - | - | CASSYSRSYEQYF | TGTGCCAGCAGTTACTCGCGAAGCTACGAGCAGTACTTC
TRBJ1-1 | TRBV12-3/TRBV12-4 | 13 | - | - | CASSLYRGTEAFF | TGTGCCAGCAGTTTATACCGAGGAACTGAAGCTTTCTTT
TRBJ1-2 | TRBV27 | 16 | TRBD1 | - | CATKGDEGGAWYGYTF | TGTGCCACCAAGGGGGACGAAGGGGGCGCTTGGTATGGCTACACCTTC
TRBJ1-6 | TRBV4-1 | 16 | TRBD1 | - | CASSQGQGAADSPLHF | TGCGCCAGCAGCCAGGGACAGGGGGCTGCGGATTCACCCCTCCACTTT
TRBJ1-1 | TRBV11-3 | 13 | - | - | CASSIDRNTEAFF | TGTGCCAGCAGCATCGACAGGAACACTGAAGCTTTCTTT
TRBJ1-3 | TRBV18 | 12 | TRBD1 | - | CASSPQGDTIYF | TGTGCCAGCTCACCTCAGGGGGACACCATATATTTT
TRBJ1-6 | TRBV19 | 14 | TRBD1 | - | CASKDRVGNSPLHF | TGTGCCAGTAAGGACAGGGTGGGTAATTCACCCCTCCACTTT
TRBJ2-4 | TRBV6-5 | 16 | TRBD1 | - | CASSLRGLQGANIQYF | TGTGCCAGCAGTTTAAGAGGGTTACAGGGGGCGAACATTCAGTACTTC
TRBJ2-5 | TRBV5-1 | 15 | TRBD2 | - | CASSSSGGPSETQYF | TGCGCCAGCAGCTCTAGCGGGGGACCCTCTGAGACCCAGTACTTC
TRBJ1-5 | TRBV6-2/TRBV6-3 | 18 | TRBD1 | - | CASSYSGGGITYNQPQHF | TGTGCCAGCAGTTACTCAGGAGGGGGCATCACCTACAATCAGCCCCAGCATTTT
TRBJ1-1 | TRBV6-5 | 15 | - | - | CASRYRSQVTAEAFF | TGTGCCAGCAGGTACCGTTCTCAGGTAACGGCTGAAGCTTTCTTT
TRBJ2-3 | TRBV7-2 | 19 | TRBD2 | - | CASSLGRTSGGLSTDTQYF | TGTGCCAGCAGCTTAGGAAGGACTAGCGGGGGGCTAAGCACAGATACGCAGTATTTT
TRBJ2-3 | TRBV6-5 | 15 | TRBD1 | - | CASSLQGAGTDTQYF | TGTGCCAGCAGCCTACAGGGGGCTGGGACAGATACGCAGTATTTT
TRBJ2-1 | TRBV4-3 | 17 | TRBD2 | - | CASSRMRGGGLYNEQFF | TGCGCCAGCAGCCGCATGCGGGGGGGCGGGTTGTACAATGAGCAGTTCTTC
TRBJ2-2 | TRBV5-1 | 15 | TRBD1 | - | CASSLEGQLIGELFF | TGCGCCAGCAGCTTAGAGGGACAGCTTATCGGGGAGCTGTTTTTT
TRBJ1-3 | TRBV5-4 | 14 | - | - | CASSDRRGLNTIYF | TGTGCCAGCAGCGATCGGCGGGGACTGAACACCATATATTTT
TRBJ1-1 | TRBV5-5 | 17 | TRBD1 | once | CASSSSALGQGGTEAFF | TGTGCCAGCAGCTCTTCTGCTCTGGGACAGGGGGGCACTGAAGCTTTCTTT
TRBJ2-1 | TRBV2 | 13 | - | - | CASRLDSYNEQFF | TGTGCCAGCAGGTTGGACAGTTACAATGAGCAGTTCTTC
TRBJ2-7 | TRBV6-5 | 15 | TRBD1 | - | CASSNPDRGLYEQYF | TGTGCCAGCAGTAACCCGGACAGGGGCCTATACGAGCAGTACTTC
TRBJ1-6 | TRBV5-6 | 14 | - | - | CASSSRDTDLPLHF | TGTGCCAGCAGCTCAAGGGACACGGATTTGCCCCTCCACTTT
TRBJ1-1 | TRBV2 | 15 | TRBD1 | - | CASRTGTGGLTEAFF | TGTGCCAGCAGAACCGGGACAGGGGGCCTCACTGAAGCTTTCTTT
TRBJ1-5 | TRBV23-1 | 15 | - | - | CASRQWQGFGQPQHF | TGCGCCAGCAGGCAGTGGCAGGGATTCGGGCAGCCCCAGCATTTT
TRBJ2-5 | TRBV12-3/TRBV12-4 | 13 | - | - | CASSPGLRGTQYF | TGTGCCAGCAGTCCGGGCCTAAGGGGGACCCAGTACTTC